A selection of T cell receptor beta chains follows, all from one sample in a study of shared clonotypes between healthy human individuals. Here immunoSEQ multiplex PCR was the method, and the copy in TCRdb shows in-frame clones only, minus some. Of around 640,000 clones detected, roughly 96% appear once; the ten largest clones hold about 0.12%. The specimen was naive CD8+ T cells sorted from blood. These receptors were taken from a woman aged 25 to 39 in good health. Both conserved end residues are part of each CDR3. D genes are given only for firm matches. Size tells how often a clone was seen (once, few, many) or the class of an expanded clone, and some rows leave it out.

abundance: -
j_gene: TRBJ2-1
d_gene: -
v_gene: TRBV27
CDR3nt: TGTGCCAGCAGTCCCCGGGAGTTTGAGCAGTTCTTC
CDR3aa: CASSPREFEQFF

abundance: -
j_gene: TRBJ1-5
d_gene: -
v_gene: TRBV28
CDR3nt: TGTGCCACCGCAAACCAGGGCAATGGGGTGGGTCAGCCCCAGCATTTT
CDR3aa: CATANQGNGVGQPQHF

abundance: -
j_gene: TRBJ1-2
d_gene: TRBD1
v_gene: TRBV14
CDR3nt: TGTGCCAGCAGCCAAAGTTTTCGGACAGGGCAGGTTGGCTACACCTTC
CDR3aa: CASSQSFRTGQVGYTF

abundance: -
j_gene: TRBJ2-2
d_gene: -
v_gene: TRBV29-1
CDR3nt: TGCAGCGTTCCCAGGGAAAACACCGGGGAGCTGTTTTTT
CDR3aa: CSVPRENTGELFF

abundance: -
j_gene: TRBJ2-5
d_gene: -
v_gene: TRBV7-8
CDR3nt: TGTGCCAGCAGCTTAAAGGGTTGGGCGCGGGAGACCCAGTACTTC
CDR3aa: CASSLKGWARETQYF

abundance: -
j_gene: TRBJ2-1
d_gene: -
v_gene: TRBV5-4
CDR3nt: TGTGCCAGCAGCTTGGTATCGAATGAGCAGTTCTTC
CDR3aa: CASSLVSNEQFF

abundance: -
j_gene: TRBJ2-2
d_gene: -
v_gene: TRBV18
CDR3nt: TGTGCCAGCTCACCACGGGCAGGCGGGGCGACCGTGCAGCTGTTTTTT
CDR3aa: CASSPRAGGATVQLFF

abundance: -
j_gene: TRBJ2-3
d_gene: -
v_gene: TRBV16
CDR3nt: TGTGCCAGCAGCCAATCGAGGGCAGGACCGACAGATACGCAGTATTTT
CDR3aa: CASSQSRAGPTDTQYF

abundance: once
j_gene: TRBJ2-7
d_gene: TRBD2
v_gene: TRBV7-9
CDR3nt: TGTGCCAGCAGCTTAGCGCGGGTAGGGGAGGGCGCACGGCAGTACTTC
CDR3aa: CASSLARVGEGARQYF

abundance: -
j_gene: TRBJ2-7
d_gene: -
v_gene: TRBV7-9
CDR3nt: TGTGCCAGCAGCCCCCTCGACAGGACACCACGGGGGCAGTACTTC
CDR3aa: CASSPLDRTPRGQYF

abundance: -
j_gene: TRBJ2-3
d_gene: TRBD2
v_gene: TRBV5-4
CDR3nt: TGTGCCAGCAGCTTGGCGGCTAGCGGGATTGGCACAGATACGCAGTATTTT
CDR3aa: CASSLAASGIGTDTQYF

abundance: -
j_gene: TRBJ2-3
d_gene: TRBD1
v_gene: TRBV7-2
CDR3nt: TGTGCCAGCAGCTTAGGGGGGACAGGGGATACGCAGTATTTT
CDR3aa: CASSLGGTGDTQYF

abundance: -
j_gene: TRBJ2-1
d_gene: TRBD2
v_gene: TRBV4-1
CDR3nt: TGCGCCAGCAGCCAAGTCATCGGACTAGTCAATGAGCAGTTCTTC
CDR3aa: CASSQVIGLVNEQFF

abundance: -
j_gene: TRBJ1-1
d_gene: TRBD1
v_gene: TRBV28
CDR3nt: TGTGCCAGCAGTTTGACAGGGGCGACTGAAGCTTTCTTT
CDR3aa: CASSLTGATEAFF

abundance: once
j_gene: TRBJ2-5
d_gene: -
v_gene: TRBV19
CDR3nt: TGTGCCAGTAGTATACGGTGGCAGACAGAGACCCAGTACTTC
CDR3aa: CASSIRWQTETQYF

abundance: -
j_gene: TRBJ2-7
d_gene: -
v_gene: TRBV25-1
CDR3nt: TGTGCCAGCAGTGAATCGAGCCAGCAGGAGCAGTACTTC
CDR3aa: CASSESSQQEQYF

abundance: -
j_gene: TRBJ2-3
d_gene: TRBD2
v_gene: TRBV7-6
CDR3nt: TGTGCCAGCAGCGAACTAGCGGGAGTCGTAGATACGCAGTATTTT
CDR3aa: CASSELAGVVDTQYF

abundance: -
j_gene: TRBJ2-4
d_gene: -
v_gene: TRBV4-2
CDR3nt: TGTGCCAGCAGCCAAGATCTTCTAGTCGTAGCCAAAAACATTCAGTACTTC
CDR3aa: CASSQDLLVVAKNIQYF

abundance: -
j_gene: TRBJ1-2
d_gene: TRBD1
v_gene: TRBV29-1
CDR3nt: TGCAGCACCCAGGGGGCAGACACTAACTATGGCTACACCTTC
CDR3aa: CSTQGADTNYGYTF

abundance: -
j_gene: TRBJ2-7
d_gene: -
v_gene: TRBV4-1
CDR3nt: TGCGCCAGCAGCCAAGAAGCCGGGAGCGTCGAGCAGTACTTC
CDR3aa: CASSQEAGSVEQYF

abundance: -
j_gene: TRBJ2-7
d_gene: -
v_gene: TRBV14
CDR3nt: TGTGCCAGCAGTCCAACGGGGTCCTCCTACGAGCAGTACTTC
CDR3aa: CASSPTGSSYEQYF

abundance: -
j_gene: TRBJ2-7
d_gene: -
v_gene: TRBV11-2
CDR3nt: TGTGCCAGCAGCCTTATCAATGATCCCCAGGGCTACGAGCAGTACTTC
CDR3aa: CASSLINDPQGYEQYF

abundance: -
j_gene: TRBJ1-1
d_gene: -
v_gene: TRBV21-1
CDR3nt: TGTGCCAGCAGCAATGGGGGGAACACTGAAGCTTTCTTT
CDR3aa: CASSNGGNTEAFF

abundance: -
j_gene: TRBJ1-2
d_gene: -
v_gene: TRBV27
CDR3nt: TGTGCCAGCAGTCCGACATTACAGGAGACCTATGGCTACACCTTC
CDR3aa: CASSPTLQETYGYTF

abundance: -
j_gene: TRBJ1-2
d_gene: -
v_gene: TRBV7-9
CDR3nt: TGTGCCAGCAGCTTACACTCGGACCCTGGCTACACCTTC
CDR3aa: CASSLHSDPGYTF

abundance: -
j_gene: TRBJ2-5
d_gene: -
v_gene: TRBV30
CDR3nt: TGTGCCTGGAGTGCAGGGAGCGTAGAGACCCAGTACTTC
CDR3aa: CAWSAGSVETQYF

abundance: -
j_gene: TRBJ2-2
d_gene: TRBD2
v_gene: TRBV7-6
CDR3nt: TGTGCCAGCAGCTTAGATGCTAGCGGGAACACCGGGGAGCTGTTTTTT
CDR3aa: CASSLDASGNTGELFF

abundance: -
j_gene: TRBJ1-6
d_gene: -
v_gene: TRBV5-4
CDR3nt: TGTGCCAGCAGCTTTGACGGGTCCAATTCACCCCTCCACTTT
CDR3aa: CASSFDGSNSPLHF

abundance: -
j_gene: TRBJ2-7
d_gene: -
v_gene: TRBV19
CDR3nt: TGTGCCAGTAGCCATCAGTACGCCTCCTACGAGCAGTACTTC
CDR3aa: CASSHQYASYEQYF

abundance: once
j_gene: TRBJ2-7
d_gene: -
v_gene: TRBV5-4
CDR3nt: TGTGCCAGCAGCGTAGACAGTCCGGTGGGGGAGCAGTACTTC
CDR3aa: CASSVDSPVGEQYF

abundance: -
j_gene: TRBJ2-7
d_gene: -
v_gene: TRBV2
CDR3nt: TGTGCCACCAGGACAGCCTCCTACGAGCAGTACTTC
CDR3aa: CATRTASYEQYF

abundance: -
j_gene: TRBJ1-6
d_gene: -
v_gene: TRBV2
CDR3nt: TGTGCCAGCAGTGATCTGCGGAATTCCTATAATTCACCCCTCCACTTT
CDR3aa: CASSDLRNSYNSPLHF

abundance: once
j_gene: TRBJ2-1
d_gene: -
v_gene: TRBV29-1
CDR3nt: TGCAGCGTTGGGCGCTCCTTGAGCTCCTACAATGAGCAGTTCTTC
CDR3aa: CSVGRSLSSYNEQFF

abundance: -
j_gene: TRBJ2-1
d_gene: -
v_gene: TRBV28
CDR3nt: TGTGCCAGCAGTTTACCGGCAGCGAATTCGATTGAGCAGTTCTTC
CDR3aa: CASSLPAANSIEQFF

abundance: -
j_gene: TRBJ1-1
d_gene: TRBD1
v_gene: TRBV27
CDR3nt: TGTGCCAGCAGTCTCGGGACAGGGGGGGAAGCTTTCTTT
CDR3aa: CASSLGTGGEAFF

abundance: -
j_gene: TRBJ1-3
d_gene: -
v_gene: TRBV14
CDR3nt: TGTGCCAGCAGCCAGACACCTTCTGGAAACACCATATATTTT
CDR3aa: CASSQTPSGNTIYF

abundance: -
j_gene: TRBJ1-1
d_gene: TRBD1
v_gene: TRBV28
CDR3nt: TGTGCCAGCAGTTGGACCCATATAACAGGGGGCGCGAGGAAGGCTGAAGCTTTCTTT
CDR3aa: CASSWTHITGGARKAEAFF

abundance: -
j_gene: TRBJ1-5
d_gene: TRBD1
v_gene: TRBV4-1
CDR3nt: TGCGCCAGCAGCCAAGGGACAGGTAATCAGCCCCAGCATTTT
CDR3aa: CASSQGTGNQPQHF

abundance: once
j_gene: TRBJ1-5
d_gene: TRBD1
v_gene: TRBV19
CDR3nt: TGTGCCAGTAGTATCGGGACAGGGGGATTTCAGCCCCAGCATTTT
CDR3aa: CASSIGTGGFQPQHF

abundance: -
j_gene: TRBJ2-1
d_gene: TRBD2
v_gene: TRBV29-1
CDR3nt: TGCAGCGTTGGGGCTAGCGGGAGGACGCACAATGAGCAGTTCTTC
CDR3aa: CSVGASGRTHNEQFF

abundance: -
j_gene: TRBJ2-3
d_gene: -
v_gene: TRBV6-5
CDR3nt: TGTGCCAGCAGTTACGGAGGGAGCACAGATACGCAGTATTTT
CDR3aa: CASSYGGSTDTQYF